Presented here are 20 T cell receptor beta chains from one specimen sequenced in a study of blood T cell repertoires in COVID-19. Assay: immunoSEQ multiplex PCR; the TCRdb copy retains only in-frame clones and omits some. The sample records 270,000 or so clones, nearly 90% being singletons. The material sequenced was peripheral blood. These receptors were taken from a young woman with COVID-19, enrolled during active disease.

The gene calls are TRBV2 and TRBJ2-2, with TRBD2 matching over 12 bases. Germline CDR1 and CDR2: SNHLY and FYNNEI. The CDR3 runs to 16 residues. V was clipped by 5 bases and J by 3 bases; unmatched bases: 4. In DNA, the CDR3 is TGTGCCAGCAGTCCGACTAGCGGGGGCTACACCGGGGAGCTGTTTTTT. Encoded protein: CASSPTSGGYTGELFF. Using reference TRBV2 and TRBJ2-2 for the parts outside the CDR3, the full variable domain is EPEVTQTPSHQVTQMGQEVILRCVPISNHLYFYWYRQILGQKVEFLVSFYNNEISEKSEIFDDQFSVERPDGSNFTLKIRSTKLEDSAMYFCASSPTSGGYTGELFFGEGSRLTVL.

This sequence joins TRBV19 and TRBJ1-1, with D possibly matching TRBD1 (6 bases). V dropped 3 bases and J dropped 4 bases, with 15 bases sitting between them. This CDR3 is built from 15 residues. Per the germline V gene, CDR1 is LNHDA and CDR2 is SQIVND (reference sequence). CDR3 amino acids: CASSIEGGWGTEAFF. DNA of the CDR3: TGTGCCAGTAGTATTGAAGGGGGATGGGGCACTGAAGCTTTCTTT.

The chain is built from TRBV3-1 (or the pseudogene TRBV3-2) and TRBJ2-7; 11 bases map to TRBD2. CDR3 length equals 15 residues. The V and J ends lost 3 bases and 0 bases, in that order; junction bases with no gene match: 1. Germline-derived CDR1 and CDR2 are LGHDT and YNNKEL (reference sequence). The CDR3 region is CASSHGLAGSYEQYF. CDR3 nucleotides: TGTGCCAGCAGCCACGGACTAGCGGGCTCCTACGAGCAGTACTTC.

The V gene is TRBV5-4, the J gene TRBJ2-4; 9 bases agree with TRBD1. CDR3 length: 17 amino acids. CDR1 is SGHNT and CDR2 is YYREEE in the germline V gene (reference sequence). Trimming took 4 bases from V and 0 from J; bases not matched to a gene: 8. The DNA of the CDR3 is TGTGCCAGCAGCCGCCATCCGGGACAGGGAGCCAAAAACATTCAGTACTTC. Protein: CASSRHPGQGAKNIQYF.

The rearrangement links TRBV27 to TRBJ2-7; maybe TRBD2 (5 bases). Germline assignment: CDR1 MNHEY and CDR2 SMNVEV (reference sequence). V was shortened by 4 bases and J by 2 bases, with 9 bases between the two germline ends. The CDR3 contains 13 residues. The chain's CDR3 is CASSSPGTYEQYF. The CDR3 coding sequence is TGTGCCAGCAGTTCCCCCGGGACCTACGAGCAGTACTTC.

The genes are TRBV10-1 and TRBJ1-3; D ambiguous. The CDR3 covers 11 residues. The germline gives CDR1 WNHNN, CDR2 SYGVQD (reference sequence). The ends were cut back, 7 bases at V and 2 bases at J, with 3 bases in the middle. The CDR3 loop reads CASTAGNTIYF. For the CDR3, the DNA is TGCGCCAGCACAGCTGGAAACACCATATATTTT.

The gene calls are TRBV5-1 and TRBJ2-5; 7 bases are shared with TRBD2. CDR1 is SGHRS and CDR2 is YFSETQ in the germline V gene. The V gene end was trimmed by 4 bases and the J gene end by 1 base; junction bases not matched to a gene: 7. The CDR3 extends over 15 amino acids. The CDR3 DNA follows: TGCGCCAGCAGCCGGGGTTCTAGCGGCCAAGAGACCCAGTACTTC. It translates to CASSRGSSGQETQYF.

The rearrangement joins TRBV10-1 to TRBJ2-7; no firm D call. The germline V gene encodes CDR1 WNHNN and CDR2 SYGVQD (reference sequence). The CDR3 loop spans 13 amino acids. Trimming pared 7 bases from V and 2 bases from J, leaving 12 bases between. CDR3: CASKDSKTYEQYF. Here the CDR3 DNA reads TGCGCCAGCAAAGACTCAAAGACCTACGAGCAGTACTTC.

The chain recombines TRBV21-1 with TRBJ1-1; no check of the table's D call, TRBD1, against the DNA was made. TRBV21-1 is tagged as a pseudogene. This CDR3 is 12 amino acids long. CDR3 coding DNA: TGTGCCAGCAGCAAGGGGCAGGCCGAAGCTTTCTTT. It is translated as CASSKGQAEAFF.

The rearrangement uses TRBV4-2 and TRBJ2-2; 7 bases are a match to TRBD2. The CDR3 runs 14 residues. V lost 1 base, J lost 10 bases, and 6 bases stayed unmatched. The germline CDR1 and CDR2 sequences are LGHNA and YNFKEQ. As DNA, the CDR3 is TGTGCCAGCAGCCAAGTGATTGGGGGGGAGGAGCTGTTTTTT. This sequence encodes CASSQVIGGEELFF.

This chain connects TRBV10-3 to TRBJ1-2; D possibly corresponds to TRBD1 (6 bases). V was clipped by 2 bases and J by 1 base, with 14 bases between them. In germline, CDR1 is ENHRY, CDR2 SYGVKD. This CDR3 is 16 amino acids long. CDR3 sequence reads: CAISEIGQQLNYGYTF. DNA of the CDR3: TGTGCCATCAGTGAGATCGGACAGCAACTTAACTATGGCTACACCTTC.

As regards this clone: The sample contains more than one DNA sequence encoding this CDR3. The chain joins TRBV18 to TRBJ1-5; D remains unclear. Trimming cost V 3 bases and J 2 bases, with 5 bases left between them. Germline-derived CDR1 and CDR2 are KGHSH and LQKENI. This CDR3 comprises 13 residues. The CDR3 protein is CASSPSGNQPQHF. The CDR3 DNA reads as TGTGCCAGCTCACCCAGTGGCAATCAGCCCCAGCATTTT. Looking up the rest from reference TRBV18 and TRBJ1-5 gives the full variable domain: NAGVMQNPRHLVRRRGQEARLRCSPMKGHSHVYWYRQLPEEGLKFMVYLQKENIIDESGMPKERFSAEFPKEGPSILRIQQVVRGDSAAYFCASSPSGNQPQHFGDGTRLSIL.

The rearrangement links TRBV2 to TRBJ2-2; weak D call: TRBD1 (6 bases). The CDR3 totals 16 residues. Trimming took 3 bases from V and 0 from J, leaving 11 bases between them. Looked up from germline, CDR1 is SNHLY and CDR2 is FYNNEI. This CDR3 is CASSETWTANTGELFF. The CDR3 nucleotides read TGTGCCAGCAGTGAGACCTGGACAGCGAACACCGGGGAGCTGTTTTTT.

This rearrangement joins TRBV27 to TRBJ2-1; 10 nucleotides match TRBD2. V lost 8 bases to trimming and J lost 7 bases; unmatched junction nucleotides: 8. CDR1 is MNHEY, CDR2 SMNVEV, per germline (reference sequence). The CDR3 has 14 amino acids. The CDR3: CASLKAGGPNEQFF. CDR3 sequence (DNA): TGTGCCAGCCTTAAAGCGGGGGGGCCGAATGAGCAGTTCTTC.

The genes are TRBV6-2 or TRBV6-3 and TRBJ2-3; 8 bases are a match to TRBD1. CDR3 size: 14 residues. The ends lost 4 bases at V and 4 bases at J; junction bases unmatched: 4. Germline loops: CDR1 MNHEY, CDR2 SVGEGT. The DNA of the CDR3 is TGTGCCAGCAGTTTCAAGACAGGGGCAGATACGCAGTATTTT. Its protein product is CASSFKTGADTQYF.

The J gene is TRBJ2-3, the V gene TRBV7-9; D unresolved. This CDR3 comprises 16 residues. CDR1 and CDR2 (germline): SEHNR, FQNEAQ (reference sequence). The V gene lost 7 bases and the J gene lost 2 bases, with 19 bases spanning the gap. DNA for the CDR3: TGTGCCAGCAACCTTCGAAGAGACAAATACACAGATACGCAGTATTTT. Its protein product is CASNLRRDKYTDTQYF.

This clone was picked up a small number of times. The gene calls are TRBV18 and TRBJ2-5; D may be TRBD1 (6 bases). Per the germline V gene, CDR1 is KGHSH and CDR2 is LQKENI. This CDR3 is 12 amino acids long. Trimming took off 5 bases at V and 14 bases at J, with 18 bases between the two ends. Here the CDR3 reads CASSLRQDSAYF. CDR3 nucleotides: TGTGCCAGCTCATTACGACAGGATTCAGCTTACTTC.

The rearrangement uses TRBV19 and TRBJ1-2; D gene uncertain. The germline V gene encodes CDR1 LNHDA and CDR2 SQIVND (reference sequence). Trimming left V 4 bases short and J 5 bases short, with 8 bases between. The CDR3 runs 12 residues. CDR3 in DNA: TGTGCCAGTAGTAGTAATCGGTATGGCTACACCTTC. Translating it yields CASSSNRYGYTF.

J is TRBJ2-2 and V is TRBV6-1; weak D call: TRBD2 (5 bases). CDR3 length equals 17 residues. Germline assignment: CDR1 MNHNS and CDR2 SASEGT. Between the trimmed V and J ends, which lost 2 bases and 6 bases, there was a span of 19 bases. CDR3 DNA: TGTGCCAGCAGTGAACCGGGGTCGCCCCGAGTGCCCGGGGAGCTGTTTTTT. Residues: CASSEPGSPRVPGELFF.

The chain carries TRBV27 and TRBJ1-5; D perhaps matches TRBD1 (5 bases). CDR1 MNHEY and CDR2 SMNVEV come from the germline V gene (reference sequence). The CDR3 length is 15 residues. V lost 8 bases and J lost 0, with 14 bases in between. The CDR3: CASASWGLSNQPQHF. CDR3 sequence (DNA): TGTGCCAGCGCTTCATGGGGACTTAGCAATCAGCCCCAGCATTTT.